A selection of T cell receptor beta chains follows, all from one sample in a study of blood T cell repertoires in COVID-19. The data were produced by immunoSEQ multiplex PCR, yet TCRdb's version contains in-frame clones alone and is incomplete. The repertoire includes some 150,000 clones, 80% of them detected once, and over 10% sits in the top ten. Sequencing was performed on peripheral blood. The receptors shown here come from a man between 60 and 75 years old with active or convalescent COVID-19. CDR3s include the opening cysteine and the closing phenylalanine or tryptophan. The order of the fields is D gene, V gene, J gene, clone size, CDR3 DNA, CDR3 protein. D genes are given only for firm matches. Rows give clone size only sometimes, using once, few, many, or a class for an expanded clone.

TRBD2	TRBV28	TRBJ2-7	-	TGTGCCAGCAGCCCCGGGACGGCTAGCGGAGGCTACGAGCAGTACTTC	CASSPGTASGGYEQYF
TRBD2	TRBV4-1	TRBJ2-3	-	TGCGCCAGCAAGGAGGCGGGAGGGCCTCGGGTCACAGATACGCAGTATTTT	CASKEAGGPRVTDTQYF
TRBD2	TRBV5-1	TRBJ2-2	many	TGCGCCAGCAGCCAGACTAGCGGGAGGCACATTTCGAACACCGGGGAGCTGTTTTTT	CASSQTSGRHISNTGELFF
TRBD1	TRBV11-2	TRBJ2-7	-	TGTGCCAGCAGCTCACGCACAGGGGGCAACGAGCAGTACTTC	CASSSRTGGNEQYF
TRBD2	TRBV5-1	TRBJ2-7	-	TGCGCCAGCAGCTCTCGGACTAGCGGGAGCTACGAGCAGTACTTC	CASSSRTSGSYEQYF
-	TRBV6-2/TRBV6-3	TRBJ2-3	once	TGTGCCAGCAGTTACCAGGCAGATACGCAGTATTTT	CASSYQADTQYF
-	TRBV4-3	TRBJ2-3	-	TGCGCCAGCAGCCAACGCAGGGCAGATACGCAGTATTTT	CASSQRRADTQYF
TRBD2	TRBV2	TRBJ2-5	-	TGTGCCAGCAGAGGGACTAGAAAGAGGGGAGAGACCCAGTACTTC	CASRGTRKRGETQYF
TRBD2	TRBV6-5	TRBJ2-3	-	TGTGCCAGCGGGGCGGGAGACACAGATACGCAGTATTTT	CASGAGDTDTQYF
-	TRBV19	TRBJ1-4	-	TGTGCCAGTAGTACTCCGGGGTTGCCTAATGAAAAACTGTTTTTT	CASSTPGLPNEKLFF
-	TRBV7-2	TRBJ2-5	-	TGTGCCAGCAGCTTATTCGTAGAAGAGACCCAGTACTTC	CASSLFVEETQYF
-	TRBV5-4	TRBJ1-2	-	TGTGCCAGCAGCTTGGCGAGGAGGGTGCAGCCCAGAGATGGCTACACCTTC	CASSLARRVQPRDGYTF
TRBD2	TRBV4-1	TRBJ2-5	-	TGCGCCAGCAGCCACCCCCTTGGGGGACTAGCGGGAGGTGGTGGGGAGACCCAGTACTTC	CASSHPLGGLAGGGGETQYF
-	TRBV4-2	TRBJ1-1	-	TGTGCCAGCAGCCAAGTGGGCGGGTACACTGAAGCTTTCTTT	CASSQVGGYTEAFF
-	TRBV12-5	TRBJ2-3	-	TGTGCTAGTGGTTTGGACTTAGCTGGAGATACGCAGTATTTT	CASGLDLAGDTQYF
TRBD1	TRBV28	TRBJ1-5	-	TGTGCCAGCAGTTTCAACAGGGGGCCAAGTCAGCCCCAGCATTTT	CASSFNRGPSQPQHF
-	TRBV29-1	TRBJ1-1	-	TGCAGCGGCACATTAACGAACACTGAAGCTTTCTTT	CSGTLTNTEAFF
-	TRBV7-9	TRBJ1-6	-	TGTGCCAGCAGCGGCCGTAAGAATTCACCCCTCCACTTT	CASSGRKNSPLHF
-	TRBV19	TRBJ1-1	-	TGTGCCAGTAGTATTGGGGGCAGGAACACTGAAGCTTTCTTT	CASSIGGRNTEAFF
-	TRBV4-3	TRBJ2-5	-	TGCGCCAGCAGCCAAGAAAATAACCAAGAGACCCAGTACTTC	CASSQENNQETQYF
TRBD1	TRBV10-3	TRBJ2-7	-	TGTGCCATCAGGACCGGCGTGGGGACAGGGGGGCGGGAGCAGTACTTC	CAIRTGVGTGGREQYF
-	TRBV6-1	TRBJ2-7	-	TGTGCCAGCAGGGGGGACTTACCCTCCTCCTACGAGCAGTACTTC	CASRGDLPSSYEQYF
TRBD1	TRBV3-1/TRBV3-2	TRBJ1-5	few	TGTGCCAGCAGCCAGGACAGGGTCCAGCCCCAGCATTTT	CASSQDRVQPQHF
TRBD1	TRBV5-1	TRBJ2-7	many	TGCGCCAGCAGCTCTCTCCTGACAGGGGGTTCGGGAGAGCAGTACTTC	CASSSLLTGGSGEQYF
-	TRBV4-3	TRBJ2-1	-	TGCGCCAGCAGCCAAGATAGGGGTACTGAGCAGTTCTTC	CASSQDRGTEQFF
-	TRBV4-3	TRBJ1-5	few	TGCGCCAGCAAACAGTGGGTCGGGGTAAATCAGCCCCAGCATTTT	CASKQWVGVNQPQHF
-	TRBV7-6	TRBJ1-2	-	TGTGCCAGCAGCTTAGCGCATAACGTGAGGGACTATGGCTACACCTTC	CASSLAHNVRDYGYTF
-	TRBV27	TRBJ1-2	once	TGTGCCAGCAGTTTTCCGGACTCTGATCTGAGGACCTTC	CASSFPDSDLRTF
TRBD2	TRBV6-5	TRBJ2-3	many	TGTGCCAGCAGTCCCGGACTAGCGGCAGATACGCAGTATTTT	CASSPGLAADTQYF
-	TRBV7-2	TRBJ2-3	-	TGTGCCAGCAGCTTAGGGACCACTAGTCTGTTTTCAGATACGCAGTATTTT	CASSLGTTSLFSDTQYF
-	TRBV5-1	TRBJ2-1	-	TGCGCCAGCAGCACCTCCGGGGACTCCGTCCTCCGTGAGCAGTTCTTC	CASSTSGDSVLREQFF
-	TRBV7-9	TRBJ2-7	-	TGTGCCAGCAGCCCGCTGACAGGCTACGAGCAGTACTTC	CASSPLTGYEQYF
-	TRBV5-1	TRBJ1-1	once	TGCGCCAGCAGCTTTGTCAGGGCAGACACTGAAGCTTTCTTT	CASSFVRADTEAFF
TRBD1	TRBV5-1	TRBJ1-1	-	TGCGCCAGCAGCTTGGGGACAGGGAGCGTTACGGCTTTCTTT	CASSLGTGSVTAFF
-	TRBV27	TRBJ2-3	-	TGTGCCAGCAGTTCACCCATAGAAGACACAGATACGCAGTATTTT	CASSSPIEDTDTQYF
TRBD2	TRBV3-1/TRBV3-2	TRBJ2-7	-	TGTGCCAGCAGCCAAGATGGGGAAGCGGGAGAAGGGTCGAGGGAGCAGTACTTC	CASSQDGEAGEGSREQYF
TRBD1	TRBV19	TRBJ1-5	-	TGTGCCAGTAGTATTAAAGGCTGGACAGGGACTAATCAGCCCCAGCATTTT	CASSIKGWTGTNQPQHF
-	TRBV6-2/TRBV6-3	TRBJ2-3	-	TGTGCCAGCAGCCCCTTCACAGATACGCAGTATTTT	CASSPFTDTQYF
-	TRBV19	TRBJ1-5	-	TGTGCCAGTACCCTTCAGAGGAATATTGAGCCCCAGCATTTT	CASTLQRNIEPQHF
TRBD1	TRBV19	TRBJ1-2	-	TGTGCCAGTAGTATGGATTTCGACAGGGGGAAATATGGCTACACCTTC	CASSMDFDRGKYGYTF
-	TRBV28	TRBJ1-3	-	TGTGCCAGCAGTTTATCCTCGGGATATGGAAACACCATATATTTT	CASSLSSGYGNTIYF
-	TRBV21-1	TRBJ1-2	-	TGTGCCAGCAGCAAAGTTAGTCGGATAGCGAGCTATGGCTACACCTTC	CASSKVSRIASYGYTF
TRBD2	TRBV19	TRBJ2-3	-	TGTGCCAGTAGGGTAGCGGGATGGTCGGATACGCAGTATTTT	CASRVAGWSDTQYF
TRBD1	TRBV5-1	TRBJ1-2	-	TGCGCCAGCAGCCAACCCGAGGCAGGGGGCTGGAGCTACACCTTC	CASSQPEAGGWSYTF
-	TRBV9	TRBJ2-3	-	TGTGCCAGCAGCGTAGATCGAGCGAGCCGCACAGATACGCAGTATTTT	CASSVDRASRTDTQYF
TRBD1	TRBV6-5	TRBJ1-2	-	TGTGCCAGCAGAGGACAGGTAGGACGTGGCTACACCTTC	CASRGQVGRGYTF
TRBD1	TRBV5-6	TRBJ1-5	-	TGTGCCAGCAGCTATGGACAGGGCCGTGAGCCCCAGCATTTT	CASSYGQGREPQHF
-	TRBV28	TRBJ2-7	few	TGTGCCAGCACCCAAGGCCACGGAAGGTCACGGGGCTACGAGCAGTACTTC	CASTQGHGRSRGYEQYF
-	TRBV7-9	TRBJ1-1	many	TGTGCCAGCAGCTTAGGGGCCGGGGTAAATGAAGCTTTCTTT	CASSLGAGVNEAFF
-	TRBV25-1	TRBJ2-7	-	TGTGCCAGCATCCCCCAGGGATCCTCCTACGAGCAGTACTTC	CASIPQGSSYEQYF
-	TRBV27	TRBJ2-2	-	TGTGCCAGCAGTTTCACCAGGCACACCGGGGAGCTGTTTTTT	CASSFTRHTGELFF
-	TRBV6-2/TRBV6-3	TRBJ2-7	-	TGTGCCAGCAGTTACTCTGGTTTAGCTTCCTTCTACGAGCAGTACTTC	CASSYSGLASFYEQYF
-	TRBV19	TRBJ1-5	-	TGTGCCAGTAGCGGGACACCCTATAGCAATCAGCCCCAGCATTTT	CASSGTPYSNQPQHF
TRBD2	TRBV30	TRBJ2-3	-	TGTGCCTGGAGGCGACTAGCGGAGAGCACAGATACGCAGTATTTT	CAWRRLAESTDTQYF
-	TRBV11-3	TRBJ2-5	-	TGTGCCAGCAGCTTAGGCCCTTACAGGGAACAAGAGACCCAGTACTTC	CASSLGPYREQETQYF